The 23 T cell receptor beta chains given below trace back to one sample, sequenced in a study of shared clonotypes between healthy human individuals. Sequencing used immunoSEQ multiplex PCR; TCRdb keeps in-frame clones, though not all of them. The sample records approximately 720,000 clones, less than 80% being singletons. The sequenced material came from memory CD4+ T cells sorted from blood. Stated subset: CD45RA-negative fraction. These receptors all stem from a woman in her thirties in good health.

The V gene is TRBV5-1, the J gene TRBJ1-4; tentative D call: TRBD1 (5 bases). CDR3 length: 15 amino acids. The germline CDR1 and CDR2 sequences are SGHRS and YFSETQ. V shed 1 base and J shed 4 bases, with 11 bases lying between them. CDR3 region: CASSLTRAGNEKLFF. CDR3 sequence (DNA): TGCGCCAGCAGCTTGACCAGGGCCGGTAATGAAAAACTGTTTTTT.

V gene TRBV5-1 combines with J gene TRBJ2-5; 7 bases line up with TRBD1. CDR3 size: 13 residues. J gave up 2 bases and V 6 bases, and 4 bases lay outside the gene matches. CDR1 is SGHRS and CDR2 is YFSETQ in the germline V gene. In DNA form, the CDR3 reads TGCGCCAGCAAGGAGACAGGGCAAGAGACCCAGTACTTC. The encoded protein is CASKETGQETQYF.

The rearrangement links TRBV2 to TRBJ2-2; TRBD1 agrees at 7 bases. The CDR3 contains 16 residues. With 7 bases clipped from V and 1 base from J, the junction kept 9 bases outside the gene matches. Germline V gene sequence: CDR1 SNHLY, CDR2 FYNNEI. CDR3: CASTNRGHLNTGELFF. In nucleotides, the CDR3 is TGTGCCAGCACCAACAGGGGACATCTGAACACCGGGGAGCTGTTTTTT.

This chain joins TRBV18 and TRBJ2-3; 15 positions match TRBD2. V was clipped by 9 bases and J by 5 bases; unmatched bases: 6. This CDR3 is built from 15 residues. Germline assignment: CDR1 KGHSH and CDR2 LQKENI. CDR3 DNA: TGTGCCAGTCCGGGACTAGCGGGAGGAGGAGATACGCAGTATTTT. Protein: CASPGLAGGGDTQYF.

The chain employs TRBV6-1 and TRBJ2-2; the D gene is possibly TRBD1 (6 bases). The CDR3 has 12 residues. Germline CDR1 MNHNS, CDR2 SASEGT. The V gene lost 5 bases and the J gene lost 6 bases, with 7 bases spanning the gap. CDR3 coding DNA: TGTGCCAGCAGTCACAGGGCCGGGGAGCTGTTTTTT. Residues: CASSHRAGELFF.

This clone was picked up one time. The chain uses TRBV2 and TRBJ1-3; D gene ambiguous. Germline CDR1 SNHLY, CDR2 FYNNEI. This CDR3 spans 16 amino acids. Trimming cost V 2 bases and J 0 bases, with 11 bases left between them. DNA of the CDR3: TGTGCCAGCAGTGAACAGGAATCCACCTCTGGAAACACCATATATTTT. The encoded protein is CASSEQESTSGNTIYF.

This clone was seen a few times. This chain links TRBV11-2 with TRBJ2-6; no reliable D call. This CDR3 is built from 16 residues. Germline loops: CDR1 SGHAT, CDR2 FQNNGV. V was clipped by 5 bases and J by 0 bases, with 11 bases between them. This CDR3 is CASSPLGVSGANVLTF. As DNA, the CDR3 is TGTGCCAGCAGCCCCTTGGGTGTCTCTGGGGCCAACGTCCTGACTTTC.

The gene calls are TRBV2 and TRBJ2-3; no clear D. The CDR3 spans 11 residues. V lost 5 bases to trimming and J lost 5 bases, with 5 bases between them. CDR1 and CDR2 (germline): SNHLY, FYNNEI. The CDR3, as DNA: TGTGCCAGCAGTTACTTAGATACGCAGTATTTT. Translated: CASSYLDTQYF. The whole variable domain, remainder taken from reference TRBV2 and TRBJ2-3, is EPEVTQTPSHQVTQMGQEVILRCVPISNHLYFYWYRQILGQKVEFLVSFYNNEISEKSEIFDDQFSVERPDGSNFTLKIRSTKLEDSAMYFCASSYLDTQYFGPGTRLTVL.

The rearrangement joins TRBV28 to TRBJ1-6; D is undetermined. Trimming took 4 bases from V and 7 from J, leaving 17 bases between them. The CDR3 loop spans 16 amino acids. The germline V gene has CDR1 MDHEN and CDR2 SYDVKM. CDR3 in amino acids: CASSSPHGLGNSPLHF. In DNA form, the CDR3 reads TGTGCCAGCAGTTCACCACACGGGTTGGGGAATTCACCCCTCCACTTT.

The rearrangement uses TRBV10-3 and TRBJ2-7; D not certain. Germline CDR1 is ENHRY and CDR2 is SYGVKD. With 2 bases removed from V and 3 bases from J, the gap between germline ends came to 5 bases. The CDR3 consists of 12 residues. Here the CDR3 DNA reads TGTGCCATCAGTGAGACCCACTACGAGCAGTACTTC. It encodes CAISETHYEQYF.

The chain is built from TRBV15 and TRBJ2-6; D is possibly TRBD1 (5 bases). Per germline, CDR1 LNHNV and CDR2 YYDKDF (reference sequence). This CDR3 region has 17 residues. Between the trimmed V and J ends, which lost 0 bases and 4 bases, there was a span of 13 bases. The CDR3 region is CATSRDIGRAGANVLTF. DNA for the CDR3: TGTGCCACCAGCAGAGATATCGGCAGGGCCGGGGCCAACGTCCTGACTTTC.

Written as DNA, the CDR3 is TGTGCCAGCACCACAGGGGGCCCCCAGCCCCAGCATTTT. This codes for CASTTGGPQPQHF. The chain couples TRBV28 to TRBJ1-5, with 9 bases identical to TRBD1. V shed 7 bases, J shed 7 bases, and the junction held 5 bases outside the gene matches. Looked up from germline, CDR1 is MDHEN and CDR2 is SYDVKM. This CDR3 has 13 amino acids.

This chain uses TRBV18 with TRBJ2-5; 7 nucleotides agree with TRBD2. Trimming at V came to 5 bases and at J to 5 bases, leaving 5 bases not matched to a gene. The CDR3 contains 13 residues. The germline V gene has CDR1 KGHSH and CDR2 LQKENI. This CDR3 is CASSAGDEETQYF. CDR3 bases: TGTGCCAGCTCAGCGGGAGACGAGGAGACCCAGTACTTC.

The CDR3 region is CASSRLAAPYEQYF. The CDR3 DNA follows: TGTGCCAGTAGTCGGCTAGCGGCCCCATACGAGCAGTACTTC. This rearrangement joins TRBV19 to TRBJ2-7; 7 bases agree with TRBD2. There are 14 residues in the CDR3. Losses at the gene ends were 5 bases for V and 4 bases for J; bases not matched to a gene: 8. The germline CDR1 and CDR2 sequences are LNHDA and SQIVND (reference sequence).

This rearrangement joins TRBV28 to TRBJ2-7; 7 bases line up with TRBD2. The trim removed 4 bases at V and 5 bases at J, leaving 8 bases unmatched. This CDR3 has 14 residues. Germline CDR1 reads MDHEN; CDR2 reads SYDVKM. CDR3 in DNA: TGTGCCAGCAGTTCGGCTAGCGGATACGACGAGCAGTACTTC. Translated, it gives CASSSASGYDEQYF.

The J gene is TRBJ2-5, the V gene TRBV7-9, with D possibly TRBD1 on 5 matching bases. Germline V lookup: CDR1 SEHNR, CDR2 FQNEAQ (reference sequence). This CDR3 is built from 15 residues. V gave up 0 bases and J gave up 9 bases, with 17 bases separating them. The CDR3 region is CASSLAGAGQGAQYF. CDR3 DNA: TGTGCCAGCAGCTTAGCGGGCGCCGGGCAAGGGGCCCAGTACTTC.

J is TRBJ1-1 and V is TRBV4-2; D may be TRBD1 (5 bases). Trimming shortened V by 3 bases and J by 5 bases, and 16 bases separated the two germline ends. This CDR3 comprises 15 residues. CDR1 is LGHNA and CDR2 is YNFKEQ in the germline V gene. In DNA form, the CDR3 reads TGTGCCAGCAGCCAGGAAGATAGGGGACGGACTGAAGCTTTCTTT. It encodes CASSQEDRGRTEAFF.

This rearrangement joins TRBV2 to TRBJ2-7; no clear D gene. Germline V gives CDR1 SNHLY, CDR2 FYNNEI. The ends were cut back, 3 bases at V and 0 bases at J, with 9 bases in the middle. This CDR3 is 14 amino acids long. CDR3 sequence: CASSELVSSYEQYF. The CDR3 bases are TGTGCCAGCAGTGAGCTTGTCAGCTCCTACGAGCAGTACTTC.

This chain connects TRBV4-2 to TRBJ1-2; D may be TRBD1 (5 bases). CDR3 length: 17 residues. V was cut by 1 base and J by 4 bases, with 19 bases left in between. Germline assignment: CDR1 LGHNA and CDR2 YNFKEQ. The CDR3 sequence: CASSQGVEQGIGYGYTF. The CDR3 coding sequence is TGTGCCAGCAGCCAAGGAGTGGAGCAGGGCATTGGCTATGGCTACACCTTC.

The chain employs TRBV19 and TRBJ2-1, with no clear D. Germline values: CDR1 LNHDA, CDR2 SQIVND (reference sequence). This CDR3 has 16 amino acids. V was cut by 5 bases and J by 7 bases, with 21 bases left in between. CDR3 residues: CASSPRAGPTKNEQFF. The CDR3 region has the DNA TGTGCCAGTAGTCCTCGCGCCGGGCCTACTAAGAATGAGCAGTTCTTC.

The rearrangement uses TRBV7-7 and TRBJ2-1; 9 bases match TRBD1. The germline V gene has CDR1 SSHAT and CDR2 FNYEAQ (reference sequence). The V and J ends lost 3 bases and 3 bases, in that order; junction bases with no gene match: 6. This CDR3 region has 16 residues. In DNA, the CDR3 is TGTGCCAGCAGCTTGAGGGACAGGGAAGACTACAATGAGCAGTTCTTC. Residues: CASSLRDREDYNEQFF.

This chain joins TRBV28 and TRBJ2-5, with 13 bases fitting TRBD2. The J segment lost 5 bases and the V segment lost 5 bases, leaving 8 bases of the junction unmatched. From germline, CDR1 is MDHEN and CDR2 SYDVKM. The CDR3 length is 16 residues. CDR3 DNA: TGTGCCAGCAGTAAAAGGGGACTAGCGGGAATTGAGACCCAGTACTTC. Translation gives CASSKRGLAGIETQYF.

This chain connects TRBV11-1 to TRBJ1-1; 8 bases map to TRBD1. The V gene's germline CDR1 is SGHAT and CDR2 FQDESV (reference sequence). V was clipped by 7 bases and J by 3 bases; unmatched bases: 13. This CDR3 comprises 16 residues. The CDR3 coding sequence is TGTGCCAGCAAGAGGGCAGGGGGCGGATTCGACACTGAAGCTTTCTTT. Translating gives CASKRAGGGFDTEAFF.